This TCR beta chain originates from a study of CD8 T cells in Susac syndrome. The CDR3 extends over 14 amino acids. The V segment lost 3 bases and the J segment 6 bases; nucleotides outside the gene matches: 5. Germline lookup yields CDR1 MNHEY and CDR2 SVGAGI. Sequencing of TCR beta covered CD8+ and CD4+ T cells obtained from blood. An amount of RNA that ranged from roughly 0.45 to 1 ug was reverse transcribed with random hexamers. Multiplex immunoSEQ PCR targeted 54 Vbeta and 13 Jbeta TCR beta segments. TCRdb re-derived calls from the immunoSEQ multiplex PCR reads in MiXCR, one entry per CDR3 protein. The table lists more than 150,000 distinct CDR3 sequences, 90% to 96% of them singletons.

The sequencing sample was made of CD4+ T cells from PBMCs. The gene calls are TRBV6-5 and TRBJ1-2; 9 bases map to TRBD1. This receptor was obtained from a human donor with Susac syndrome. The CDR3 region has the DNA TGTGCCAGCAGTTATGCCGGGACAGGGAATGGCTACACCTTC. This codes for CASSYAGTGNGYTF.